The T cell receptor beta chain described here comes from a study of T cells in localized non-small cell lung cancer. Findings and limits, study-wide: The appearance of a median approximately 61 of the top 100 tumor clones was seen in adjacent lung. The highest T cell clonality was in uninvolved adjacent lung, above tumor.

Profiling relied on immunoSEQ multiplex PCR, and the TCRdb table lists in-frame clones only, not all of them. The profile shows tens of thousands of clones, 87% of them singletons. Per the germline V gene, CDR1 is SGDLS and CDR2 is YYNGEE. The ends were cut back, 1 base at V and 4 bases at J, with 17 bases in the middle. The CDR3 length is 16 residues. On this clone itself: Antigen: not known.

The sample in question was peripheral blood, obtained before any cancer treatment. The chain has TRBV9 and TRBJ2-5; weak D call: TRBD1 (5 bases). The receptor was derived from a man aged 35-69 years with stage I squamous cell lung carcinoma. As DNA, the CDR3 is TGTGCCAGCAGCGTAAGTTCTGGAAGGGGTGGAGAGACCCAGTACTTC. This codes for CASSVSSGRGGETQYF.